One sample yielded the 13 T cell receptor beta chains listed below, sequenced in a study of graft-versus-host responses after intestinal transplantation. For these TCRs, the target antigens are not known. Measured with immunoSEQ multiplex PCR; TCRdb has only the in-frame clones, and not every one. The table lists approximately 88,000 clones, 90% of them singletons, with nearly 0.11% in the top ten. The sequencing here drew on unstimulated CD4+ T cells sorted from spleen or lymph node cells, taken before intestinal transplant. The receptors were sampled from a human donor who received an intestinal transplant.

This rearrangement joins TRBV5-1 to TRBJ2-7, with D tentatively TRBD2 (6 bases). The germline V and J ends were trimmed by 2 bases and 0 bases, with 6 bases remaining between them. The CDR3 covers 13 residues. Germline loops: CDR1 SGHRS, CDR2 YFSETQ. The CDR3 region is CASSFGSSYEQYF. CDR3 in DNA: TGCGCCAGCAGCTTCGGGAGCTCCTACGAGCAGTACTTC.

V gene TRBV11-2 combines with J gene TRBJ1-2; D may be TRBD1 (6 bases). Germline V gene sequence: CDR1 SGHAT, CDR2 FQNNGV. Trimming took off 1 base at V and 1 base at J, with 19 bases between the two ends. CDR3 length equals 18 residues. This CDR3 reads CASSLVRGLPMGNYGYTF. The CDR3, as DNA: TGTGCCAGCAGCTTAGTGCGGGGGCTCCCGATGGGTAACTATGGCTACACCTTC.

CDR3 residues: CASSLLAQGDQPQHF. The CDR3 nucleotides read TGTGCCAGCAGCTTGTTGGCCCAGGGCGATCAGCCCCAGCATTTT. This chain joins TRBV5-6 and TRBJ1-5; a weak D match, TRBD1 (5 bases). Trimming shortened V by 1 base and J by 5 bases, and 13 bases separated the two germline ends. The CDR3 length is 15 residues. CDR1 is SGHDT, CDR2 YYEEEE, per germline.

The J gene is TRBJ1-2, the V gene TRBV19; D unclear. V was clipped by 7 bases and J by 8 bases, with 23 bases between them. The CDR3 extends over 15 amino acids. The V gene's germline CDR1 is LNHDA and CDR2 SQIVND (reference sequence). The CDR3 loop is CASKEWEEHPGGYTF. In DNA form, the CDR3 reads TGTGCCAGTAAAGAGTGGGAGGAACACCCCGGCGGCTACACCTTC.

This chain joins TRBV11-2 and TRBJ2-3, with D tentatively TRBD2 (7 bases). Per the germline V gene, CDR1 is SGHAT and CDR2 is FQNNGV. This CDR3 is 17 amino acids long. V was trimmed by 2 bases and J by 3 bases, leaving 18 bases between them. The CDR3 loop reads CASSLRVGGGKTDTQYF. CDR3 DNA: TGTGCCAGCAGCTTACGGGTAGGGGGGGGGAAGACAGATACGCAGTATTTT.

The rearrangement joins TRBV19 to TRBJ1-2, with 8 bases matching TRBD1. V shed 3 bases, J shed 7 bases, and the junction held 10 bases outside the gene matches. Per germline, CDR1 LNHDA and CDR2 SQIVND (reference sequence). The length of the CDR3 is 15 residues. This CDR3 reads CASSIQQAGGSGYTF. CDR3 coding DNA: TGTGCCAGTAGTATCCAACAGGCAGGGGGCAGTGGCTACACCTTC.

This rearrangement joins TRBV4-1 to TRBJ2-7, with TRBD2 identical over 7 bases. With V trimmed by 1 base and J by 0 bases, 6 bases remained unmatched. This CDR3 has 16 amino acids. Germline V CDR1 and CDR2: MGHRA, YSYEKL. This CDR3 reads CASSQGGGRSSYEQYF. CDR3 bases: TGCGCCAGCAGCCAAGGGGGGGGACGGAGCTCCTACGAGCAGTACTTC.

This chain joins TRBV6-5 and TRBJ2-1; D remains ambiguous. Germline values: CDR1 MNHEY, CDR2 SVGAGI. V lost 6 bases and J lost 7, with 10 bases in between. There are 12 residues in the CDR3. The CDR3 sequence is CASSRSENEQFF. CDR3 coding DNA: TGTGCCAGCAGCCGCAGTGAAAATGAGCAGTTCTTC.

This rearrangement joins TRBV6-6 to TRBJ2-7; TRBD1 matches 10 bases. This CDR3 contains 15 residues. V lost 6 bases to trimming and J lost 6 bases; unmatched junction nucleotides: 11. Germline V lookup: CDR1 MNHNY, CDR2 SVGAGI (reference sequence). CDR3 sequence reads: CASRGRDRGDGEQYF. The CDR3 nucleotides are TGTGCCAGCAGGGGCCGGGACAGGGGAGATGGCGAGCAGTACTTC.

This clone was observed a single time. The chain is built from TRBV7-8 and TRBJ1-2, with D possibly being TRBD1 (6 bases). The CDR3 spans 14 residues. Germline V lookup: CDR1 SGHVS, CDR2 FQNEAQ. Trimming took off 1 base at V and 7 bases at J, with 13 bases between the two ends. The CDR3 DNA reads TGTGCCAGCAGCTTAGAACCAGGGGCGCCTGGCTACACCTTC. The encoded protein is CASSLEPGAPGYTF.

V is TRBV5-1 and J is TRBJ2-1; D is possibly TRBD1 (5 bases). Germline loops: CDR1 SGHRS, CDR2 YFSETQ. V shed 5 bases and J shed 2 bases, with 11 bases lying between them. The length of the CDR3 is 14 residues. CDR3 DNA: TGCGCCAGCAGAGAGCAGGGTCCCTACAATGAGCAGTTCTTC. Its protein is CASREQGPYNEQFF.

Remarks on this clone: This specimen includes other DNA sequences encoding the same CDR3. V usage is TRBV29-1 and J usage is TRBJ1-4; possible D gene TRBD1, 6 bases. There are 14 residues in the CDR3. The germline V gene encodes CDR1 SQVTM and CDR2 ANQGSEA. The germline V and J ends were trimmed by 1 base and 4 bases, with 10 bases remaining between them. The CDR3, as DNA: TGCAGCGTTGAAGTTGGGGGACATAATGAAAAACTGTTTTTT. This sequence encodes CSVEVGGHNEKLFF.

This chain connects TRBV29-1 to TRBJ2-7; D remains ambiguous. V was clipped by 8 bases and J by 5 bases, with 16 bases between them. The CDR3 has 12 amino acids. CDR1 is SQVTM and CDR2 is ANQGSEA in the germline V gene. This CDR3 reads CSIVTLGDEQYF. The CDR3, as DNA: TGCAGCATAGTTACTTTGGGCGACGAGCAGTACTTC.